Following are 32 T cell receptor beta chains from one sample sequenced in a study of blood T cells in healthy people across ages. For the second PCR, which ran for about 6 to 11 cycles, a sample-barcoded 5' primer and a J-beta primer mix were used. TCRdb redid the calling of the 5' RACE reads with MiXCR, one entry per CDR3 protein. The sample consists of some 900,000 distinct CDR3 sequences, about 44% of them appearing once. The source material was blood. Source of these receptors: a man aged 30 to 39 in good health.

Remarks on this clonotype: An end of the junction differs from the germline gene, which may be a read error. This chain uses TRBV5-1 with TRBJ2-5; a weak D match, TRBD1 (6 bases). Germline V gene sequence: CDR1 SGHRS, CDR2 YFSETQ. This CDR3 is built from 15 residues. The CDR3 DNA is TGCGCCGGCAGCTTCCGCACCCTAGCAGAGGGGGAGCAGTACTTC. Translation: CAGSFRTLAEGEQYF.

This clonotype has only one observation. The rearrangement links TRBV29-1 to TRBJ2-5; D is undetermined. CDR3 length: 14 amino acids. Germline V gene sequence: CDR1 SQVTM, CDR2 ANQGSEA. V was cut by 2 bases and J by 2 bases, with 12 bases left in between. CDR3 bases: TGCAGCGTTGAATTATCTGGGCAGCAAGAGACCCAGTACTTC. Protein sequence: CSVELSGQQETQYF.

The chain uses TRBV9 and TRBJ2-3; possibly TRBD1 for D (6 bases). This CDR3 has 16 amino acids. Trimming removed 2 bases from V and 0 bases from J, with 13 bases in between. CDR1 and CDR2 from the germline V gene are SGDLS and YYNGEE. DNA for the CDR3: TGTGCCAGCAGCGTGTCAGGGGACACTAGCACAGATACGCAGTATTTT. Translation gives CASSVSGDTSTDTQYF.

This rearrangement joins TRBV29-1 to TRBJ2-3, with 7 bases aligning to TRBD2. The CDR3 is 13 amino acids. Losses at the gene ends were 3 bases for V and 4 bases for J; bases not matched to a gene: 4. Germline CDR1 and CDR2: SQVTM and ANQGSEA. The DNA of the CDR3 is TGCAGCGTTGATTCGGGGAGGGCAGATACGCAGTATTTT. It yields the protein CSVDSGRADTQYF.

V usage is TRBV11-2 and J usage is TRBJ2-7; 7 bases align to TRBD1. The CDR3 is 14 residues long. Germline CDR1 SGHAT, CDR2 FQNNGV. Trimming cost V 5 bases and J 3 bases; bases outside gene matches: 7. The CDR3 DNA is TGTGCCAGCAGCGAATCGGGACAGTACTACGAGCAGTACTTC. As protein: CASSESGQYYEQYF.

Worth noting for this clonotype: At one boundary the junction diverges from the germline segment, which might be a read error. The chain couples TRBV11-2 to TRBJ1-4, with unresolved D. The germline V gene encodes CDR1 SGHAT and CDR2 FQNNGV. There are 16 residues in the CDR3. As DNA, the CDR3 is TGTGCCAGCGGCTTAGATTCGGGCGGACCAAATGAAAAACTGTTTTTT. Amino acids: CASGLDSGGPNEKLFF.

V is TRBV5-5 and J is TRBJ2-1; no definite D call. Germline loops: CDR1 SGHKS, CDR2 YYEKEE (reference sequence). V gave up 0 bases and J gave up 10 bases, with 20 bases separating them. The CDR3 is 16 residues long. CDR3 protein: CASSLDSIQFSREQFF. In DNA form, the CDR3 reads TGTGCCAGCAGCTTGGATAGTATCCAGTTCTCCAGGGAGCAGTTCTTC. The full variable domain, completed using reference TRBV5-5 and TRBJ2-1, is DAGVTQSPTHLIKTRGQQVTLRCSPISGHKSVSWYQQVLGQGPQFIFQYYEKEERGRGNFPDRFSARQFPNYSSELNVNALLLGDSALYLCASSLDSIQFSREQFFGPGTRLTVL.

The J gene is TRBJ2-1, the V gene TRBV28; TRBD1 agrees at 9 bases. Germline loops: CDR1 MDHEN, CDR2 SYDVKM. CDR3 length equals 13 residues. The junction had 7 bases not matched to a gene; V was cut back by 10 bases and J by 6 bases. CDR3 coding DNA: TGTGCCATCCGGGACAGGGAGGCCAATGAGCAGTTCTTC. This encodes CAIRDREANEQFF.

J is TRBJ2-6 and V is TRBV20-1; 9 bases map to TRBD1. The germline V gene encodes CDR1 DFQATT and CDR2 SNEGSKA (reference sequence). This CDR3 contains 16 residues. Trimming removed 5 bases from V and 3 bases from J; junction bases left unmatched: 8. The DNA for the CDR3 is TGCAGTGCTGCTACAGGGGGCGGGGGTGGGGCCAACGTCCTGACTTTC. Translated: CSAATGGGGGANVLTF.

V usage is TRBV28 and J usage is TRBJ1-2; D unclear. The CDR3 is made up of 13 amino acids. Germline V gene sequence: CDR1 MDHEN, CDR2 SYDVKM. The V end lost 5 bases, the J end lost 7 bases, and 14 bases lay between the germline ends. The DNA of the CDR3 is TGTGCCAGCAGTATTGGACTGTCGGGTGGCTACACCTTC. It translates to CASSIGLSGGYTF.

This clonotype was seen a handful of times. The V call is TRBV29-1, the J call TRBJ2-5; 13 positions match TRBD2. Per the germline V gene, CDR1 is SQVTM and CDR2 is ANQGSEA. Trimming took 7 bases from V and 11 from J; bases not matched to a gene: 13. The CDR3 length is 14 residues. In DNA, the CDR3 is TGCAGCGCCAAGACTAGCGGGGGGCACAATGAGCAGTACTTC. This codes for CSAKTSGGHNEQYF.

The CDR3 region is CASSEFGTYTYEQYF. CDR3 in DNA: TGTGCCAGCAGTGAATTTGGGACATATACCTACGAGCAGTACTTC. The chain recombines TRBV25-1 with TRBJ2-7; maybe TRBD1 (6 bases). This CDR3 has 15 amino acids. Germline CDR1 MGHDK, CDR2 SYGVNS. V lost 1 base, J lost 2 bases, and 12 bases lay in between.

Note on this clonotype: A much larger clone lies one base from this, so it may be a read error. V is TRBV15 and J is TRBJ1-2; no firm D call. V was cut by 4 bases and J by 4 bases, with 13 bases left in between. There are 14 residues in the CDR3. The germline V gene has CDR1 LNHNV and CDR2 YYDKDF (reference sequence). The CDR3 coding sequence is TGTGCCACCAGCAAAGATGCCGGGGTCTATGGCTACACCTTC. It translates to CATSKDAGVYGYTF.

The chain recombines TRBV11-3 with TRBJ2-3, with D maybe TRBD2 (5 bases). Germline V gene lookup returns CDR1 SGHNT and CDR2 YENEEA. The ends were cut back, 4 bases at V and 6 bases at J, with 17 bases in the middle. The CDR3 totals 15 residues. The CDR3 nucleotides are TGTGCCAGCAGCTCCTGGACTTGGATGAAGGATACGCAGTATTTT. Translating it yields CASSSWTWMKDTQYF.

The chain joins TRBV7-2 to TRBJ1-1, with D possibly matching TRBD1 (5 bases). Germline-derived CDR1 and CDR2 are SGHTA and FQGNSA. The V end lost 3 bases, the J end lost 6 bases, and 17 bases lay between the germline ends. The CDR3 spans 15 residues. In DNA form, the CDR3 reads TGTGCCAGCAGCTTCCCCCCCCCAGGGTATTCTGAAGCTTTCTTT. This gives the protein CASSFPPPGYSEAFF.

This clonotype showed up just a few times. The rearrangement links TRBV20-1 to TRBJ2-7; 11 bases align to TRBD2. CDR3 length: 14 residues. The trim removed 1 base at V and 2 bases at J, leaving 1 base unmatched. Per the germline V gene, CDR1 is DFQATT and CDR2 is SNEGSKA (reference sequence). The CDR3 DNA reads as TGCAGTGCTAGAGGGGGACTAGCGGCCTACGAGCAGTACTTC. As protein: CSARGGLAAYEQYF.

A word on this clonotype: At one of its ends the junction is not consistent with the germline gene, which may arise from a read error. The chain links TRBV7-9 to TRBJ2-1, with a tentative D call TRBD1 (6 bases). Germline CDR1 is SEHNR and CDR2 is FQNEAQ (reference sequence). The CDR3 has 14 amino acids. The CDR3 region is CTSSLEGHYNEQFF. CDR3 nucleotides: TGTACCAGCAGCTTAGAGGGACATTACAATGAGCAGTTCTTC.

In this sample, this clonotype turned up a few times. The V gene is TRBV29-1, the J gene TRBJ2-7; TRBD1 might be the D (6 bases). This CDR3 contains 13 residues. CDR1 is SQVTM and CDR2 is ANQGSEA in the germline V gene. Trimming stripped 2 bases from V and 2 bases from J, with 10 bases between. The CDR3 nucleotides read TGCAGCGTTGAATGCGACAGGCCCTACGAGCAGTACTTC. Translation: CSVECDRPYEQYF.

The CDR3 region is CASSLSGTGGGPQHF. The CDR3 DNA sequence: TGTGCCAGCAGTTTAAGTGGGACAGGCGGCGGGCCCCAGCATTTT. The chain recombines TRBV12-3 or TRBV12-4 with TRBJ1-5, with 8 bases aligning to TRBD1. V trimming: 2 bases; J trimming: 9 bases; junction bases outside the gene matches: 9. This CDR3 has 15 amino acids.

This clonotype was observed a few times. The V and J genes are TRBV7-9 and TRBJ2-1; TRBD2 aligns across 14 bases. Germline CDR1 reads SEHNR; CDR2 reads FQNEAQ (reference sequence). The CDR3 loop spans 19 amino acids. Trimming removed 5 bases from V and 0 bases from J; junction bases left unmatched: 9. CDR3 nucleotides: TGTGCCAGCAGCCCCGGACTAGCGGGGGGCCGAAGCTCCTACAATGAGCAGTTCTTC. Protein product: CASSPGLAGGRSSYNEQFF.

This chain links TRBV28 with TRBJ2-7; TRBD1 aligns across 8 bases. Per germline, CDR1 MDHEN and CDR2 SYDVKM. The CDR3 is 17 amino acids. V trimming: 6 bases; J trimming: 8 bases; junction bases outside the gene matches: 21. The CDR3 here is CASSSTNTQGATDKQYF. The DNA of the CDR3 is TGTGCCAGCAGCTCCACCAACACTCAGGGGGCGACGGACAAGCAGTACTTC.

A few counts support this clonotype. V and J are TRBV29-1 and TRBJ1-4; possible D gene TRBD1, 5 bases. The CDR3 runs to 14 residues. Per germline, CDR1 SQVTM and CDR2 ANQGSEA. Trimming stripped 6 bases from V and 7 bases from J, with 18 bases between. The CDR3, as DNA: TGCAGCGTGAGCCTCGGGGTTAGGGGTGAAAAACTGTTTTTT. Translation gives CSVSLGVRGEKLFF.

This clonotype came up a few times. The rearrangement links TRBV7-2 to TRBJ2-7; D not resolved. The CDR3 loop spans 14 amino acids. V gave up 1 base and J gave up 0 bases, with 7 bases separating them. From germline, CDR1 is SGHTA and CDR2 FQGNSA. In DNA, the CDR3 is TGTGCCAGCAGCTTAGGGCCGGCCTCCTACGAGCAGTACTTC. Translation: CASSLGPASYEQYF.

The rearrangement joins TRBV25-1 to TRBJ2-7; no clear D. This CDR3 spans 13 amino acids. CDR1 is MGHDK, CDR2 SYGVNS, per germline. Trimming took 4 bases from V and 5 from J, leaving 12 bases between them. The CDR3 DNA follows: TGTGCCAGCAGTGCTCGGTACCAGAACGAGCAGTACTTC. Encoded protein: CASSARYQNEQYF.

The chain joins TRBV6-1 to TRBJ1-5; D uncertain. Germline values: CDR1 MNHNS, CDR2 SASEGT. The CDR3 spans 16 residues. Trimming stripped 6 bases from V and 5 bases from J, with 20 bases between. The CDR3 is CASREDGRVSYQPQHF. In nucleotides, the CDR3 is TGTGCCAGCAGAGAGGATGGACGGGTTTCTTATCAGCCCCAGCATTTT.

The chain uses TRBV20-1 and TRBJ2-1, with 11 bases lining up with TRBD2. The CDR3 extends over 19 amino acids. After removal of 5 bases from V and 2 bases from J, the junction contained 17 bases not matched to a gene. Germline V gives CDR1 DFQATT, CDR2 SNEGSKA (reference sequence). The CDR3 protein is CSARALNRLTSGTYNEQFF. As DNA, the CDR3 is TGCAGTGCTCGCGCTCTCAACCGATTGACTAGCGGGACCTACAATGAGCAGTTCTTC.

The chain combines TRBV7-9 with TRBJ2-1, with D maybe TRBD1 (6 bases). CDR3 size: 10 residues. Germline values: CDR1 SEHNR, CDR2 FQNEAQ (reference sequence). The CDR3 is CATQGGEQFF. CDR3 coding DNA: TGTGCTACACAGGGCGGCGAGCAGTTCTTC.

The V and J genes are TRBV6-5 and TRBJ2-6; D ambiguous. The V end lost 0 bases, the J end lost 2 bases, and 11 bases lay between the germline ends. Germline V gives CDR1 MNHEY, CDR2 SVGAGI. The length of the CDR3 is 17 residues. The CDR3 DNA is TGTGCCAGCAGTTACTCGAATTTGGGCGCTGGGGCCAACGTCCTGACTTTC. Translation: CASSYSNLGAGANVLTF.

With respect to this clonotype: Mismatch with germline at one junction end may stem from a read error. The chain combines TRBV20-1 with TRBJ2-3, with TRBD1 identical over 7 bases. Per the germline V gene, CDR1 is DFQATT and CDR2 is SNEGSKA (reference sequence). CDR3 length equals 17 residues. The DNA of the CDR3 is TGCAGTGCTCTCTTTCCATCCGGGACAGTCAACACAGATGCGCAGTATTTT. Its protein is CSALFPSGTVNTDAQYF.

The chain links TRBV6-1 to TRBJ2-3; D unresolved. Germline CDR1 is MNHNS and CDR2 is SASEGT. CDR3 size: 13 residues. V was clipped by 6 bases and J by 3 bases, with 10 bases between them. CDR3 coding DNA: TGTGCCAGCAGATATACTTGGACAGATACGCAGTATTTT. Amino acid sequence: CASRYTWTDTQYF.

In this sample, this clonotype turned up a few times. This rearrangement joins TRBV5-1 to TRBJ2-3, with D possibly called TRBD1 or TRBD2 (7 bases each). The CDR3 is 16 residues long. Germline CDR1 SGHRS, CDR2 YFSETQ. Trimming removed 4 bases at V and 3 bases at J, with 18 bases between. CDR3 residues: CASSPRGGERTDTQYF. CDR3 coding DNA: TGCGCCAGCAGCCCCAGGGGGGGCGAGAGGACAGATACGCAGTATTTT.

This chain's CDR3 is CSARLPGQLYEQYF. Written as DNA, the CDR3 is TGCAGTGCTAGGCTCCCGGGACAGCTCTACGAGCAGTACTTC. The chain carries TRBV20-1 and TRBJ2-7; TRBD1 matches at 7 bases. V gave up 3 bases and J gave up 3 bases; unmatched junction bases: 8. The CDR3 is 14 amino acids. Germline assignment: CDR1 DFQATT and CDR2 SNEGSKA (reference sequence).